Below, 2 T cell receptor beta chains from the same sample are listed, as sequenced in a study of hypomethylating agent response in myelodysplastic syndrome. The method was immunoSEQ multiplex PCR; TCRdb's version includes in-frame clones alone and lacks a portion of them. This sample has approximately 4,500 clones, with over 75% found just once. This specimen consisted of bone marrow, obtained before or after starting hypomethylating agent treatment for myelodysplastic syndrome (not recorded which). These receptor sequences come from a human donor with myelodysplastic syndrome.

The rearrangement uses TRBV19 and TRBJ1-1; unclear D gene. The CDR3 is made up of 13 amino acids. Germline V gene lookup returns CDR1 LNHDA and CDR2 SQIVND (reference sequence). V gave up 0 bases and J gave up 3 bases, with 5 bases separating them. The DNA for the CDR3 is TGTGCCAGTAGTATAGAGGGGTACACTGAAGCTTTCTTT. This translates into CASSIEGYTEAFF.

The rearrangement joins TRBV2 to TRBJ1-3; TRBD1 might be the D (5 bases). V was shortened by 7 bases and J by 0 bases, with 13 bases between the two germline ends. Germline loops: CDR1 SNHLY, CDR2 FYNNEI. The CDR3 is 15 residues long. Written as DNA, the CDR3 is TGTGCCAGCAAATTGGGGGACTCCTCTGGAAACACCATATATTTT. Translating gives CASKLGDSSGNTIYF. The complete variable domain, with remaining parts taken from reference TRBV2 and TRBJ1-3, reads EPEVTQTPSHQVTQMGQEVILRCVPISNHLYFYWYRQILGQKVEFLVSFYNNEISEKSEIFDDQFSVERPDGSNFTLKIRSTKLEDSAMYFCASKLGDSSGNTIYFGEGSWLTVV.